These T cell receptor beta chains were read from a single sample in a study of T cell changes during pregnancy in multiple sclerosis. Data came from immunoSEQ multiplex PCR; TCRdb stores just in-frame clones and leaves some out. This table has 55,000 to 70,000 clones, nearly 95% appearing once. Sequenced material: CD4+ T cells from peripheral blood mononuclear cells, taken after pregnancy. The source is a female donor with multiple sclerosis, enrolled in a pregnancy study. Both conserved end residues are part of each CDR3. Fields, in order: clone size, CDR3 length, V gene, J gene, D gene, CDR3 protein, CDR3 DNA. A D gene is named only where the DNA matches it firmly. Some rows mark clone size as missing; the rest say once, few, many or name a class of expanded clone.

clone_size: once
cdr3_length: 13
v_call: TRBV7-3
j_call: TRBJ2-7
d_call: .
cdr3_aa: CASSLGGGSEQYF
cdr3_nt: TGTGCCAGCAGCTTGGGTGGCGGAAGCGAGCAGTACTTC

clone_size: .
cdr3_length: 16
v_call: TRBV11-2
j_call: TRBJ2-7
d_call: TRBD2
cdr3_aa: CASSGGLAGGSGEQYF
cdr3_nt: TGTGCCAGCAGCGGGGGACTAGCGGGGGGTTCGGGGGAGCAGTACTTC

clone_size: once
cdr3_length: 15
v_call: TRBV10-3
j_call: TRBJ1-1
d_call: .
cdr3_aa: CAISESAGPNTEAFF
cdr3_nt: TGTGCCATCAGTGAGTCGGCAGGGCCTAACACTGAAGCTTTCTTT

clone_size: .
cdr3_length: 15
v_call: TRBV6-1
j_call: TRBJ2-2
d_call: TRBD2
cdr3_aa: CASSETSGRAGELFF
cdr3_nt: TGTGCCAGCAGTGAAACTAGCGGGAGGGCCGGGGAGCTGTTTTTT

clone_size: .
cdr3_length: 14
v_call: TRBV13
j_call: TRBJ1-1
d_call: TRBD1
cdr3_aa: CASSWGTGLGEAFF
cdr3_nt: TGTGCCAGCAGCTGGGGGACAGGGCTGGGCGAAGCTTTCTTT

clone_size: .
cdr3_length: 15
v_call: TRBV6-5
j_call: TRBJ2-4
d_call: TRBD1
cdr3_aa: CASSKEYRGTNIQYF
cdr3_nt: TGTGCCAGCAGCAAAGAGTACAGGGGGACGAACATTCAGTACTTC

clone_size: .
cdr3_length: 12
v_call: TRBV2
j_call: TRBJ1-5
d_call: .
cdr3_aa: CASSEGPQPQHF
cdr3_nt: TGTGCCAGCAGTGAGGGCCCTCAGCCCCAGCATTTT

clone_size: .
cdr3_length: 14
v_call: TRBV9
j_call: TRBJ2-5
d_call: TRBD1
cdr3_aa: CASSVTGQGQTQYF
cdr3_nt: TGTGCCAGCAGCGTCACGGGACAGGGGCAGACCCAGTACTTC

clone_size: .
cdr3_length: 12
v_call: TRBV19
j_call: TRBJ1-2
d_call: .
cdr3_aa: CASTGAARGYTF
cdr3_nt: TGTGCCAGTACAGGGGCCGCGAGGGGCTACACCTTC

clone_size: .
cdr3_length: 16
v_call: TRBV19
j_call: TRBJ2-3
d_call: TRBD2
cdr3_aa: CASSIRLAGGTDTQYF
cdr3_nt: TGTGCCAGTAGTATAAGACTAGCGGGAGGAACAGATACGCAGTATTTT

clone_size: .
cdr3_length: 14
v_call: TRBV30
j_call: TRBJ1-1
d_call: .
cdr3_aa: CAWSAGLLNTEAFF
cdr3_nt: TGTGCCTGGAGTGCGGGACTCCTCAACACTGAAGCTTTCTTT

clone_size: .
cdr3_length: 16
v_call: TRBV6-1
j_call: TRBJ2-3
d_call: TRBD2
cdr3_aa: CASSEPIAGGTDTQYF
cdr3_nt: TGTGCCAGCAGTGAGCCCATAGCGGGGGGAACAGATACGCAGTATTTT

clone_size: .
cdr3_length: 11
v_call: TRBV2
j_call: TRBJ1-1
d_call: TRBD1
cdr3_aa: CASSVDRVAFF
cdr3_nt: TGTGCCAGCAGTGTGGACAGGGTGGCTTTCTTT

clone_size: .
cdr3_length: 14
v_call: TRBV19
j_call: TRBJ2-1
d_call: .
cdr3_aa: CASSIGLNYNEQFF
cdr3_nt: TGTGCCAGTAGTATTGGACTGAATTACAATGAGCAGTTCTTC

clone_size: .
cdr3_length: 13
v_call: TRBV19
j_call: TRBJ2-5
d_call: .
cdr3_aa: CASSIRGQETQYF
cdr3_nt: TGTGCCAGTAGTATCCGGGGGCAAGAGACCCAGTACTTC

clone_size: .
cdr3_length: 14
v_call: TRBV2
j_call: TRBJ2-7
d_call: TRBD2
cdr3_aa: CASTPTSGAGEQYF
cdr3_nt: TGTGCCAGCACCCCCACTAGCGGGGCAGGGGAGCAGTACTTC

clone_size: .
cdr3_length: 13
v_call: TRBV5-5
j_call: TRBJ1-2
d_call: .
cdr3_aa: CASSFSVNYGYTF
cdr3_nt: TGTGCCAGCAGCTTTTCAGTGAACTATGGCTACACCTTC

clone_size: few
cdr3_length: 13
v_call: TRBV30
j_call: TRBJ1-6
d_call: .
cdr3_aa: CAWNREQNSPLHF
cdr3_nt: TGTGCCTGGAACAGGGAACAAAATTCACCCCTCCACTTT

clone_size: .
cdr3_length: 15
v_call: TRBV19
j_call: TRBJ2-2
d_call: .
cdr3_aa: CASSMEQGNTGELFF
cdr3_nt: TGTGCCAGTAGTATGGAACAGGGGAACACCGGGGAGCTGTTTTTT

clone_size: .
cdr3_length: 17
v_call: TRBV19
j_call: TRBJ2-1
d_call: TRBD2
cdr3_aa: CASSIVVLAGALSEQFF
cdr3_nt: TGTGCCAGTAGTATAGTGGTTCTAGCGGGAGCGTTGAGTGAGCAGTTCTTC

clone_size: .
cdr3_length: 17
v_call: TRBV14
j_call: TRBJ2-1
d_call: .
cdr3_aa: CASSQGRSGSVYNEQFF
cdr3_nt: TGTGCCAGCAGCCAAGGGAGGAGCGGGTCCGTCTACAATGAGCAGTTCTTC

clone_size: .
cdr3_length: 14
v_call: TRBV29-1
j_call: TRBJ2-2
d_call: .
cdr3_aa: CSVRQVTNTGELFF
cdr3_nt: TGCAGCGTGCGACAGGTCACGAACACCGGGGAGCTGTTTTTT

clone_size: .
cdr3_length: 15
v_call: TRBV16
j_call: TRBJ1-1
d_call: .
cdr3_aa: CASSHRPGVYTEAFF
cdr3_nt: TGTGCCAGCAGCCATCGCCCAGGGGTATACACTGAAGCTTTCTTT

clone_size: few
cdr3_length: 15
v_call: TRBV7-9
j_call: TRBJ2-3
d_call: TRBD2
cdr3_aa: CASSSSGIGTDTQYF
cdr3_nt: TGTGCCAGCAGCTCTAGCGGGATTGGCACAGATACGCAGTATTTT

clone_size: once
cdr3_length: 12
v_call: TRBV29-1
j_call: TRBJ2-7
d_call: .
cdr3_aa: CSVEWYSHEQYF
cdr3_nt: TGCAGCGTTGAATGGTACAGCCACGAGCAGTACTTC

clone_size: .
cdr3_length: 13
v_call: TRBV29-1
j_call: TRBJ1-1
d_call: TRBD1
cdr3_aa: CMTSGGMNTEAFF
cdr3_nt: TGCATGACATCAGGGGGAATGAACACTGAAGCTTTCTTT

clone_size: .
cdr3_length: 16
v_call: TRBV2
j_call: TRBJ2-1
d_call: TRBD2
cdr3_aa: CASRKLAGDSYNEQFF
cdr3_nt: TGTGCCAGCAGAAAACTAGCGGGGGACTCCTACAATGAGCAGTTCTTC

clone_size: .
cdr3_length: 15
v_call: TRBV2
j_call: TRBJ1-4
d_call: .
cdr3_aa: CASKVTGLTNEKLFF
cdr3_nt: TGTGCCAGCAAGGTTACAGGCTTAACTAATGAAAAACTGTTTTTT

clone_size: once
cdr3_length: 13
v_call: TRBV6-6
j_call: TRBJ2-7
d_call: TRBD2
cdr3_aa: CASRKTSSGEQYF
cdr3_nt: TGTGCCAGCAGGAAGACTAGCTCGGGCGAGCAGTACTTC

clone_size: .
cdr3_length: 15
v_call: TRBV9
j_call: TRBJ1-1
d_call: TRBD1
cdr3_aa: CASSVVGGGGTEAFF
cdr3_nt: TGTGCCAGCAGCGTAGTCGGAGGGGGCGGCACTGAAGCTTTCTTT

clone_size: once
cdr3_length: 16
v_call: TRBV28
j_call: TRBJ2-5
d_call: TRBD1
cdr3_aa: CASSLRDRAQGETQYF
cdr3_nt: TGTGCCAGCAGTTTAAGGGACAGGGCTCAAGGGGAGACCCAGTACTTC

clone_size: .
cdr3_length: 14
v_call: TRBV11-2
j_call: TRBJ2-5
d_call: .
cdr3_aa: CASSFGSLQETQYF
cdr3_nt: TGTGCCAGCAGCTTCGGTAGCCTACAAGAGACCCAGTACTTC

clone_size: .
cdr3_length: 12
v_call: TRBV28
j_call: TRBJ1-1
d_call: .
cdr3_aa: CASRGSNTEAFF
cdr3_nt: TGTGCCAGCAGGGGCTCGAACACTGAAGCTTTCTTT

clone_size: .
cdr3_length: 15
v_call: TRBV6-5
j_call: TRBJ2-1
d_call: TRBD2
cdr3_aa: CASSYRAGAQNEQFF
cdr3_nt: TGTGCCAGCAGTTACCGAGCGGGGGCTCAAAATGAGCAGTTCTTC

clone_size: .
cdr3_length: 15
v_call: TRBV7-8
j_call: TRBJ1-1
d_call: .
cdr3_aa: CASSLVQGKSAEAFF
cdr3_nt: TGTGCCAGCAGCTTAGTTCAGGGGAAGTCCGCTGAAGCTTTCTTT

clone_size: once
cdr3_length: 16
v_call: TRBV21-1
j_call: TRBJ1-1
d_call: .
cdr3_aa: CASTKEGPGVHTEAFF
cdr3_nt: TGTGCCAGCACCAAAGAGGGGCCAGGGGTCCACACTGAAGCTTTCTTT

clone_size: .
cdr3_length: 12
v_call: TRBV2
j_call: TRBJ2-7
d_call: .
cdr3_aa: CASSEQGWEQYF
cdr3_nt: TGTGCCAGCAGTGAACAGGGGTGGGAGCAGTACTTC

clone_size: once
cdr3_length: 14
v_call: TRBV28
j_call: TRBJ2-7
d_call: .
cdr3_aa: CASSLTGTEYEQYF
cdr3_nt: TGTGCCAGCAGTTTAACAGGGACGGAATACGAGCAGTACTTC

clone_size: .
cdr3_length: 14
v_call: TRBV19
j_call: TRBJ1-2
d_call: .
cdr3_aa: CASKTDSLIYGYTF
cdr3_nt: TGTGCCAGTAAAACGGACAGTTTAATCTATGGCTACACCTTC

clone_size: .
cdr3_length: 16
v_call: TRBV19
j_call: TRBJ1-2
d_call: .
cdr3_aa: CASSIRSSGHRYGYTF
cdr3_nt: TGTGCCAGTAGTATCCGGTCTTCGGGACACCGCTATGGCTACACCTTC

clone_size: .
cdr3_length: 13
v_call: TRBV5-1
j_call: TRBJ2-7
d_call: TRBD2
cdr3_aa: CASSLRAGYEQYF
cdr3_nt: TGCGCCAGCAGCTTGCGAGCGGGATACGAGCAGTACTTC

clone_size: .
cdr3_length: 15
v_call: TRBV5-8
j_call: TRBJ2-7
d_call: TRBD2
cdr3_aa: CASADGGGASYEQYF
cdr3_nt: TGTGCCAGCGCCGACGGGGGGGGAGCATCCTACGAGCAGTACTTC

clone_size: .
cdr3_length: 15
v_call: TRBV5-1
j_call: TRBJ2-6
d_call: TRBD1
cdr3_aa: CASGQGASGANVLTF
cdr3_nt: TGCGCCAGCGGACAGGGGGCTTCTGGGGCCAACGTCCTGACTTTC

clone_size: .
cdr3_length: 15
v_call: TRBV19
j_call: TRBJ2-1
d_call: TRBD2
cdr3_aa: CASRPAGDSYNEQFF
cdr3_nt: TGTGCCAGCCGCCCAGCGGGGGACTCTTACAATGAGCAGTTCTTC

clone_size: .
cdr3_length: 12
v_call: TRBV10-3
j_call: TRBJ1-2
d_call: TRBD1
cdr3_aa: CATEQGNYGYTF
cdr3_nt: TGTGCCACCGAACAGGGGAACTATGGCTACACCTTC

clone_size: .
cdr3_length: 18
v_call: TRBV5-6
j_call: TRBJ2-7
d_call: .
cdr3_aa: CASSLPQRPDRSGHEQYF
cdr3_nt: TGTGCCAGCAGCTTGCCCCAACGACCTGATAGGTCAGGGCACGAGCAGTACTTC